This T cell receptor (beta chain) was captured by sequencing in a study of blood T cell repertoires in COVID-19. Study in general: Italy, Spain and the United States were the sources of the convalescent and acute COVID-19 samples.

As processed by the authors: Using reference gene primer amplification, nucleated cell counts were estimated. TCRdb's table, derived via immunoSEQ multiplex PCR, lists solely in-frame clones and lacks some. Clonal size and the V and J genes are those of that table, whereas D and trimming came from the DNA. The sample includes some 150,000 clones, about 85% seen only once; the top ten take more than 2%. Per the germline V gene, CDR1 is SGHTA and CDR2 is FQGNSA. Trimming removed 5 bases at V and 8 bases at J, with 12 bases between. The CDR3 length is 13 residues. This clonotype was sampled from a woman in her seventies with acute or convalescent COVID-19. The gene calls are TRBV7-2 and TRBJ2-2; TRBD2 might be the D (7 bases). The sequenced material came from peripheral blood. This chain's CDR3 is CASSARGAGELFF. DNA of the CDR3: TGTGCCAGCAGCGCCCGGGGGGCTGGGGAGCTGTTTTTT. Supplemented by reference TRBV7-2 and TRBJ2-2, the full variable domain reads GAGVSQSPSNKVTEKGKDVELRCDPISGHTALYWYRQSLGQGLEFLIYFQGNSAPDKSGLPSDRFSAERTGGSVSTLTIQRTQQEDSAVYLCASSARGAGELFFGEGSRLTVL.